The source of this T cell receptor beta chain is a study of T cells after yellow fever vaccination. Trimming removed 0 bases at V and 6 bases at J, with 8 bases between. Germline assignment: CDR1 MNHEY and CDR2 SVGAGI. The CDR3 has 14 amino acids. One entry per CDR3 protein, called by TCRdb with MiXCR from the 5' RACE reads. The profile shows hundreds of thousands of distinct CDR3 sequences, about 15% of them singletons. This clonotype turned up a few times. The V call is TRBV6-5, the J call TRBJ1-4; D gene ambiguous. The TCR comes from a young man who received the YFV17D yellow fever vaccine. This specimen was PBMCs, taken 5 days after the first yellow fever vaccination. For the CDR3, the DNA is TGTGCCAGCAGTTACTCCTCTGGGGATGAAAAACTGTTTTTT. Its translation: CASSYSSGDEKLFF.